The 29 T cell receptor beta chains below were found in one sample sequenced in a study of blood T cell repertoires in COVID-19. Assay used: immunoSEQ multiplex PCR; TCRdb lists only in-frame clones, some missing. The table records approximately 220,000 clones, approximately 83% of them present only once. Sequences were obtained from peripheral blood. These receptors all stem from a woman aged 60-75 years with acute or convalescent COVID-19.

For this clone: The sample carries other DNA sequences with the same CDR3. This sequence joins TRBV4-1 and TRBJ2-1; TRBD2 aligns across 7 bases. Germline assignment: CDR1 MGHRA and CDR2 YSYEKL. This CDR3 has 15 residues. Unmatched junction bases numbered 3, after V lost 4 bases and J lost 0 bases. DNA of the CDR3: TGCGCCAGCAGCCCCGGGGGGTTCTCCTACAATGAGCAGTTCTTC. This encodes CASSPGGFSYNEQFF.

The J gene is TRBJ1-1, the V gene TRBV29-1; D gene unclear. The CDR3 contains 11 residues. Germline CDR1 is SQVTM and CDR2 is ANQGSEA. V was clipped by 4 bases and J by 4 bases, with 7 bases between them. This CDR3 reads CSVAGSTEAFF. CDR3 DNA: TGCAGCGTTGCGGGGTCCACTGAAGCTTTCTTT.

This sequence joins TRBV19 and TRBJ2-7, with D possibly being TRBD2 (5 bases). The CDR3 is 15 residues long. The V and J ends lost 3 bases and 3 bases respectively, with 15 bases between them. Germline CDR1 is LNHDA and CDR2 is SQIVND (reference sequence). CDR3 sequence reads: CASSIAVVRGYEQYF. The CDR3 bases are TGTGCCAGTAGTATTGCTGTGGTACGGGGCTACGAGCAGTACTTC.

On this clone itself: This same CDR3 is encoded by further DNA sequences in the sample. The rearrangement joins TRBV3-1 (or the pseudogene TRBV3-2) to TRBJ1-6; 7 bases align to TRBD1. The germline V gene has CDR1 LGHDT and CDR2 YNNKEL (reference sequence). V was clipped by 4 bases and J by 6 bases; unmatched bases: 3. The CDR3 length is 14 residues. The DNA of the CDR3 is TGTGCCAGCAGCCGTCGGGACAGTAATTCACCCCTCCACTTT. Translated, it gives CASSRRDSNSPLHF.

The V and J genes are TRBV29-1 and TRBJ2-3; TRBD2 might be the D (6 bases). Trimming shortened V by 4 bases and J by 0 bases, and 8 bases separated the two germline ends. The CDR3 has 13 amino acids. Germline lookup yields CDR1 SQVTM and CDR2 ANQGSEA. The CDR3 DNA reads TGCAGCGTTGCGGGGGTCAGCACAGATACGCAGTATTTT. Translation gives CSVAGVSTDTQYF.

This CDR3 reads CASSEAPGFQETQYF. The CDR3 bases are TGTGCCAGCAGCGAGGCCCCGGGGTTTCAAGAGACCCAGTACTTC. The J gene is TRBJ2-5, the V gene TRBV5-4; D may be TRBD2 (5 bases). V gave up 4 bases and J gave up 2 bases, with 15 bases separating them. The CDR3 sequence is 15 residues long. The germline gives CDR1 SGHNT, CDR2 YYREEE (reference sequence).

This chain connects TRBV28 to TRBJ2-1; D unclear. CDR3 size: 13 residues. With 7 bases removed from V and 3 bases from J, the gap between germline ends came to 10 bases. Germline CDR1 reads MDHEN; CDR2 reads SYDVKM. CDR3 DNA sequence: TGTGCCAGCATTGGAGTAGACTACAATGAGCAGTTCTTC. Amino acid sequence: CASIGVDYNEQFF. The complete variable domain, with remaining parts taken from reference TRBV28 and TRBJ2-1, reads DVKVTQSSRYLVKRTGEKVFLECVQDMDHENMFWYRQDPGLGLRLIYFSYDVKMKEKGDIPEGYSVSREKKERFSLILESASTNQTSMYLCASIGVDYNEQFFGPGTRLTVL.

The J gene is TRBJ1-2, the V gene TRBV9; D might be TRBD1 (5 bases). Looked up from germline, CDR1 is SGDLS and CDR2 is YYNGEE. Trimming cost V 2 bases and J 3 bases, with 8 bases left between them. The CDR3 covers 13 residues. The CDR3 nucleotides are TGTGCCAGCAGCGTTGACAGCGACTATGGCTACACCTTC. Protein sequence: CASSVDSDYGYTF.

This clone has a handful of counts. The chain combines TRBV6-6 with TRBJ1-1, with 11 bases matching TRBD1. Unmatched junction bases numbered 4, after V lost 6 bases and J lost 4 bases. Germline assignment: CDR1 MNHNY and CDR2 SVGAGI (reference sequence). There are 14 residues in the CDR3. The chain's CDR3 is CASRYGTGGTEAFF. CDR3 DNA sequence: TGTGCCAGCAGGTATGGGACAGGGGGCACTGAAGCTTTCTTT.

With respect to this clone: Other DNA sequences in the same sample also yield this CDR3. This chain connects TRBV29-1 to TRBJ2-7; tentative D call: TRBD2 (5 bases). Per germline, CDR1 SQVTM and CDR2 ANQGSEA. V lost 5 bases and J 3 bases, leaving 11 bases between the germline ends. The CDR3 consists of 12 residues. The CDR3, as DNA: TGCAGCGTTAAGGCTAGCAGCTACGAGCAGTACTTC. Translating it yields CSVKASSYEQYF.

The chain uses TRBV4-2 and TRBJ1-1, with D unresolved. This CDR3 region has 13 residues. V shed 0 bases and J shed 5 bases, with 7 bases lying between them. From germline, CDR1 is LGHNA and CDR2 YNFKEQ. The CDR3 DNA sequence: TGTGCCAGCAGCCAAGATCTTTATACTGAAGCTTTCTTT. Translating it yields CASSQDLYTEAFF.

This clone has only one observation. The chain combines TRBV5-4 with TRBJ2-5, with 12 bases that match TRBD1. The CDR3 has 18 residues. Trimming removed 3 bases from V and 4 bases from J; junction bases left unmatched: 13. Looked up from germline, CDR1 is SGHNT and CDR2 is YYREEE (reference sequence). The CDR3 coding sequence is TGTGCCAGCAGCTCCTTGGGACAGGGGGCGCGGGTTGGAGAGACCCAGTACTTC. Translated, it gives CASSSLGQGARVGETQYF. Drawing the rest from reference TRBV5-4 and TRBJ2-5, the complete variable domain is ETGVTQSPTHLIKTRGQQVTLRCSSQSGHNTVSWYQQALGQGPQFIFQYYREEENGRGNFPPRFSGLQFPNYSSELNVNALELDDSALYLCASSSLGQGARVGETQYFGPGTRLLVL.

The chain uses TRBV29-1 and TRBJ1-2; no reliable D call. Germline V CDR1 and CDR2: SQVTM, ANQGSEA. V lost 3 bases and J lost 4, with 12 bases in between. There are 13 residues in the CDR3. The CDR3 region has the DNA TGCAGCGTTGACTCTCAAAGTAGCTATGGCTACACCTTC. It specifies CSVDSQSSYGYTF.

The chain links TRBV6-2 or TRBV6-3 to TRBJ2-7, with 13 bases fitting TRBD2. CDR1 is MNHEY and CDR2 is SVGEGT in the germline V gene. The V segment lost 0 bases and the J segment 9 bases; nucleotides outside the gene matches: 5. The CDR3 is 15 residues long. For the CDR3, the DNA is TGTGCCAGCAGTTACTCCGGGACTAGCGGGGTAGGGCAGTACTTC. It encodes CASSYSGTSGVGQYF.

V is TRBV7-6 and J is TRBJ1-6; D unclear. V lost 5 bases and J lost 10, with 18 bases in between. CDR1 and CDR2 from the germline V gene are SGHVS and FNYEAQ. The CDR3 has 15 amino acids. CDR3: CASSTAGGRTSPLHF. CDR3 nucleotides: TGTGCCAGCAGCACGGCCGGTGGGAGGACGTCACCCCTCCACTTT.

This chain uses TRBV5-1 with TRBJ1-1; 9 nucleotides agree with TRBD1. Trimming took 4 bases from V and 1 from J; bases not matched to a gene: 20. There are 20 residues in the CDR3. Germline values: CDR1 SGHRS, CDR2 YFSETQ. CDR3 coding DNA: TGCGCCAGCAGCAACAAACGGCAGGCGGGACAGGGAAGATGGAACACTGAAGCTTTCTTT. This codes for CASSNKRQAGQGRWNTEAFF. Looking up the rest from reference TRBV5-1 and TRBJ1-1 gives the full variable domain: KAGVTQTPRYLIKTRGQQVTLSCSPISGHRSVSWYQQTPGQGLQFLFEYFSETQRNKGNFPGRFSGRQFSNSRSEMNVSTLELGDSALYLCASSNKRQAGQGRWNTEAFFGQGTRLTVV.

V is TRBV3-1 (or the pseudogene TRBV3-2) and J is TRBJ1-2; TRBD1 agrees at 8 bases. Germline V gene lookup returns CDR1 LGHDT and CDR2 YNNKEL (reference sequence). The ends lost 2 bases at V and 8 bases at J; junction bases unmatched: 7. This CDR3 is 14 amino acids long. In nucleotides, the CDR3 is TGTGCCAGCAGCCAAAAGGGGACAGGCGGCGGCTACACCTTC. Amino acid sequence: CASSQKGTGGGYTF.

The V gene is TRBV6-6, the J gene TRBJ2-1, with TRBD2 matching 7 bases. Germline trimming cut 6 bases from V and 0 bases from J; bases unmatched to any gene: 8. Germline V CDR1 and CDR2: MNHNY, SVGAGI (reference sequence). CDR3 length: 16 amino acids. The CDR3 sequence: CASSYTRGSSYNEQFF. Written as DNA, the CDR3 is TGTGCCAGCAGCTATACGCGGGGGAGCTCCTACAATGAGCAGTTCTTC.

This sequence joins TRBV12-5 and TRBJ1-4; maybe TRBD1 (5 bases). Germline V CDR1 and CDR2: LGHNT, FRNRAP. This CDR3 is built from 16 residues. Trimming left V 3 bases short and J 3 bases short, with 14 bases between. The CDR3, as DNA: TGTGCTAGTGGTTTTTACCCCCCAGGGCCTAATGAAAAACTGTTTTTT. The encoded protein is CASGFYPPGPNEKLFF. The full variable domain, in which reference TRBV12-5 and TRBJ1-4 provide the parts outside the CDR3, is DARVTQTPRHKVTEMGQEVTMRCQPILGHNTVFWYRQTMMQGLELLAYFRNRAPLDDSGMPKDRFSAEMPDATLATLKIQPSEPRDSAVYFCASGFYPPGPNEKLFFGSGTQLSVL.

CDR3 bases: TGTGCCAGCAGTGATACACAGGGAATTCGGCCACCCATATATTTT. Its translation: CASSDTQGIRPPIYF. The chain links TRBV2 to TRBJ1-3, with D possibly matching TRBD1 (6 bases). V was trimmed by 3 bases and J by 11 bases, leaving 20 bases between them. The V gene's germline CDR1 is SNHLY and CDR2 FYNNEI. The CDR3 is made up of 15 amino acids.

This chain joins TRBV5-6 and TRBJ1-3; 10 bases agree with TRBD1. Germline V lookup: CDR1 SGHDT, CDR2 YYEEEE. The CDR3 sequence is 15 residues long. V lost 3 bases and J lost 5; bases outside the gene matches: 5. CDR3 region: CASSSRTGGRNTIYF. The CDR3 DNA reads TGTGCCAGCAGCTCCCGGACAGGGGGGAGAAACACCATATATTTT.

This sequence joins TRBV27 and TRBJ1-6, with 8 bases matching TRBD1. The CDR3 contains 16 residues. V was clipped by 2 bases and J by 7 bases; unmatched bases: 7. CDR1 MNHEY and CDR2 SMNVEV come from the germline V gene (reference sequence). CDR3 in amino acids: CASSLAGWTGNSPLHF. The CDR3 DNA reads TGTGCCAGCAGTTTAGCAGGGTGGACAGGGAATTCACCCCTCCACTTT.

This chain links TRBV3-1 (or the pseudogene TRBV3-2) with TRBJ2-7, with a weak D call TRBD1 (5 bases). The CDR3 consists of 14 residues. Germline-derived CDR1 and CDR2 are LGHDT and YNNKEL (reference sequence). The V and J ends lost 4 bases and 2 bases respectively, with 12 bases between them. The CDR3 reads CASSPGLSPYEQYF. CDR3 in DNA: TGTGCCAGCAGCCCAGGGTTGAGCCCCTACGAGCAGTACTTC.

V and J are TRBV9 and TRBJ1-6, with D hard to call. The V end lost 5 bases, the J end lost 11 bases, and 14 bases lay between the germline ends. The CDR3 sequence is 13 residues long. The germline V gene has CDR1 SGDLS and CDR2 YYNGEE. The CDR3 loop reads CASSQSGGAPLHF. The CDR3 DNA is TGTGCCAGCAGTCAAAGCGGTGGAGCACCCCTCCACTTT.

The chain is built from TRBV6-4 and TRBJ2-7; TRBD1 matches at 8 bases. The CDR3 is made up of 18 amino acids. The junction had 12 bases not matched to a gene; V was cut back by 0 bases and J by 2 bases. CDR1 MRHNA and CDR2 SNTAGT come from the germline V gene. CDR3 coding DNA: TGTGCCAGCAGTGACTCGTTTCTCTGGGACAGGCCGACCTACGAGCAGTACTTC. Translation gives CASSDSFLWDRPTYEQYF.

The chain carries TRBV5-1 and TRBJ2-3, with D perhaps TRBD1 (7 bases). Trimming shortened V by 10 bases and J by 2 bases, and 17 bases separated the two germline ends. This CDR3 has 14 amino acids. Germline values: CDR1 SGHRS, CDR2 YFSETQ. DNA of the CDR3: TGCGCCTCAGCCTCCAGGGGGGACACAGATACGCAGTATTTT. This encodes CASASRGDTDTQYF.

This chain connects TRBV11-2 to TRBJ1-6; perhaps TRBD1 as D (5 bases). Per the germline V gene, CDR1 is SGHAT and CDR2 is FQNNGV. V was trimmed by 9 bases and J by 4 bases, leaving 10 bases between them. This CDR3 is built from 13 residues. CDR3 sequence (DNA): TGTGCCAGTGGAGGGACTTATAATTCACCCCTCCACTTT. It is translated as CASGGTYNSPLHF.

CDR3 bases: TGTGCCAGCAGTTTATCGAGCCATACGCAGTATTTT. Amino acid sequence: CASSLSSHTQYF. The chain carries TRBV27 and TRBJ2-3; D gene unclear. Looked up from germline, CDR1 is MNHEY and CDR2 is SMNVEV (reference sequence). The CDR3 runs 12 residues. V was shortened by 0 bases and J by 7 bases, with 5 bases between the two germline ends.

CDR3 sequence (DNA): TGTGCCAGTAGTATTGGGCAGGGTTACTACGAGCAGTACTTC. This encodes CASSIGQGYYEQYF. The V and J genes are TRBV19 and TRBJ2-7, with TRBD1 as a possible D gene (5 bases). The CDR3 runs to 14 residues. Trimming cost V 3 bases and J 3 bases, with 12 bases left between them. Per the germline V gene, CDR1 is LNHDA and CDR2 is SQIVND (reference sequence).